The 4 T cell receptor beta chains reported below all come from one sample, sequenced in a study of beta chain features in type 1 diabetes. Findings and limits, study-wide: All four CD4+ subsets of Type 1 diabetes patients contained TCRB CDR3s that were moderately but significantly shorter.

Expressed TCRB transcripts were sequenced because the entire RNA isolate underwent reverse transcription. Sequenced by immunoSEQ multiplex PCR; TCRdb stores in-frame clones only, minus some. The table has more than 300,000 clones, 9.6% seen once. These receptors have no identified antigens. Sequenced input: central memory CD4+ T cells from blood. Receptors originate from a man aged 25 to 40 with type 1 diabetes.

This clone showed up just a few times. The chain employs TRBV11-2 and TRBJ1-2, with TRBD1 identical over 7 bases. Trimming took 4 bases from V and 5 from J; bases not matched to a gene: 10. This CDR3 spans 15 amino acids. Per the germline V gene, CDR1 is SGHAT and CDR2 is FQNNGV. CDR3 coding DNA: TGTGCCAGCAGCTCACTGCGACAGGGACCTTATGGCTACACCTTC. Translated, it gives CASSSLRQGPYGYTF. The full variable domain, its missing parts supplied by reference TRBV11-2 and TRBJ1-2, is EAGVAQSPRYKIIEKRQSVAFWCNPISGHATLYWYQQILGQGPKLLIQFQNNGVVDDSQLPKDRFSAERLKGVDSTLKIQPAKLEDSAVYLCASSSLRQGPYGYTFGSGTRLTVV.

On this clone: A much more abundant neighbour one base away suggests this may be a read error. The CDR3 spells CASSLLSNEQFF. CDR3 in DNA: TGTGCCAGCAGCCTCCTCTCCAATGAGCAGTTCTTC. This chain joins TRBV11-2 and TRBJ2-1; no clear D gene. V lost 5 bases and J 6 bases, leaving 8 bases between the germline ends. Germline lookup yields CDR1 SGHAT and CDR2 FQNNGV. CDR3 length equals 12 residues. Full variable domain (outside the CDR3, taken from reference TRBV11-2 and TRBJ2-1): EAGVAQSPRYKIIEKRQSVAFWCNPISGHATLYWYQQILGQGPKLLIQFQNNGVVDDSQLPKDRFSAERLKGVDSTLKIQPAKLEDSAVYLCASSLLSNEQFFGPGTRLTVL.

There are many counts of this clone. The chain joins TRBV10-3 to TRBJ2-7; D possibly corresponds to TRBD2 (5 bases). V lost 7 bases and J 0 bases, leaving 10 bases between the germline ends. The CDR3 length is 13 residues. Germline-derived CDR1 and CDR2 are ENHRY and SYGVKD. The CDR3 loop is CAIKDGSSYEQYF. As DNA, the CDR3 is TGTGCCATCAAGGATGGGAGCTCCTACGAGCAGTACTTC.

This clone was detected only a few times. This CDR3 reads CSVGRQNNEKLFF. The CDR3 DNA reads as TGCAGCGTTGGGCGACAGAATAATGAAAAACTGTTTTTT. This rearrangement joins TRBV29-1 to TRBJ1-4, with D perhaps TRBD1 (5 bases). This CDR3 has 13 amino acids. CDR1 is SQVTM and CDR2 is ANQGSEA in the germline V gene. Trimming took off 4 bases at V and 4 bases at J, with 10 bases between the two ends. Full variable domain (remainder filled in from reference TRBV29-1 and TRBJ1-4): SAVISQKPSRDICQRGTSLTIQCQVDSQVTMMFWYRQQPGQSLTLIATANQGSEATYESGFVIDKFPISRPNLTFSTLTVSNMSPEDSSIYLCSVGRQNNEKLFFGSGTQLSVL.